A single sample is the source of the 13 T cell receptor beta chains below, sequenced in a study of T-cell memory formation after mild COVID-19. TCRdb analysed the 5' RACE reads with MiXCR anew, one entry per CDR3 protein. This repertoire shows tens of thousands of distinct CDR3 sequences, about 14% found once; its top ten account for roughly 33%. The specimen was PBMCs or a T cell subset sorted from them (not recorded which). The receptors were sampled from an adult woman who had mild COVID-19 (a few samples of this study predate the infection). Cell type and time point are not known.

This clonotype was seen more than once but under ten times. The chain combines TRBV7-9 with TRBJ2-7; 7 positions agree with TRBD1. J was trimmed by 3 bases and V by 4 bases; bases with no gene match: 9. The germline CDR1 and CDR2 sequences are SEHNR and FQNEAQ (reference sequence). The CDR3 contains 15 residues. This chain's CDR3 is CASSSPGQKVYEQYF. The CDR3 DNA reads TGTGCCAGCAGCTCCCCGGGACAGAAGGTCTACGAGCAGTACTTC.

The chain joins TRBV5-1 to TRBJ2-1; D is undetermined. This CDR3 region has 16 residues. With 3 bases removed from V and 9 bases from J, the gap between germline ends came to 22 bases. Germline CDR1 and CDR2: SGHRS and YFSETQ. CDR3 DNA sequence: TGCGCCAGCAGCTCCTCCACGTTAGTAGGGTGGAGTGAGCAGTTCTTC. Its translation is CASSSSTLVGWSEQFF.

This chain uses TRBV20-1 with TRBJ2-2; TRBD2 aligns across 7 bases. V shed 0 bases and J 5 bases; nucleotides not matched to a gene: 6. Germline CDR1 reads DFQATT; CDR2 reads SNEGSKA (reference sequence). CDR3 size: 15 residues. The CDR3 region is CSAREPLADTGELFF. In DNA, the CDR3 is TGCAGTGCTAGAGAACCCCTAGCGGATACCGGGGAGCTGTTTTTT.

The rearrangement links TRBV29-1 to TRBJ2-7; tentatively, D is TRBD1 or TRBD2 (6 bases each). The germline CDR1 and CDR2 sequences are SQVTM and ANQGSEA. This CDR3 has 16 amino acids. The V gene lost 3 bases and the J gene lost 7 bases, with 25 bases spanning the gap. The CDR3: CSVENTRGGFAGEQYF. The CDR3 DNA follows: TGCAGCGTTGAGAACACCCGTGGGGGCTTCGCGGGGGAGCAGTACTTC.

Only a few counts were recorded for this clonotype. V gene TRBV11-1 combines with J gene TRBJ2-1; no clear D gene. This CDR3 is 13 amino acids long. Looked up from germline, CDR1 is SGHAT and CDR2 is FQDESV (reference sequence). The V and J ends lost 2 bases and 9 bases respectively, with 11 bases between them. The CDR3: CASSLPRVGEQFF. The CDR3 DNA follows: TGTGCCAGCAGCTTACCCCGCGTGGGTGAGCAGTTCTTC.

The chain carries TRBV6-1 and TRBJ2-3; no definite D call. Germline V CDR1 and CDR2: MNHNS, SASEGT. CDR3 length: 11 residues. The V gene lost 6 bases and the J gene lost 11 bases, with 12 bases spanning the gap. The chain's CDR3 is CASRYGIGQYF. DNA of the CDR3: TGTGCCAGCAGGTACGGCATTGGGCAGTATTTT.

The chain carries TRBV27 and TRBJ2-1, with D perhaps matching TRBD2 (7 bases). CDR1 is MNHEY, CDR2 SMNVEV, per germline (reference sequence). The CDR3 consists of 14 residues. V lost 8 bases, J lost 5 bases, and 16 bases lay in between. CDR3 sequence: CASAWGGADNEQFF. The DNA of the CDR3 is TGTGCCAGCGCCTGGGGGGGGGCTGACAATGAGCAGTTCTTC.

The J gene is TRBJ2-2, the V gene TRBV15; D perhaps matches TRBD1 (7 bases). The CDR3 totals 14 residues. Germline V gene lookup returns CDR1 LNHNV and CDR2 YYDKDF (reference sequence). Trimming left V 8 bases short and J 4 bases short, with 14 bases between. The DNA of the CDR3 is TGTGCCACCTCCAGACAGGGAGGCACCGGGGAGCTGTTTTTT. It specifies CATSRQGGTGELFF.

This clonotype turned up a few times. V usage is TRBV20-1 and J usage is TRBJ2-5, with 9 nucleotides matching TRBD2. Trimming removed 5 bases from V and 5 bases from J; junction bases left unmatched: 12. This CDR3 region has 15 residues. Germline assignment: CDR1 DFQATT and CDR2 SNEGSKA (reference sequence). The CDR3 loop is CSADGGGALGETQYF. As DNA, the CDR3 is TGCAGTGCTGACGGCGGGGGGGCCTTAGGGGAGACCCAGTACTTC.

This clonotype has ten or more counts. The rearrangement uses TRBV5-1 and TRBJ1-1, with D possibly matching TRBD1 (5 bases). V lost 1 base to trimming and J lost 7 bases, with 14 bases between them. The CDR3 consists of 14 residues. CDR1 SGHRS and CDR2 YFSETQ come from the germline V gene. DNA of the CDR3: TGCGCCAGCAGCTTGAGACACGGGACTTTTGAAGCTTTCTTT. This encodes CASSLRHGTFEAFF.

This chain links TRBV6-1 with TRBJ2-7, with D possibly called TRBD1 or TRBD2 (5 bases each). This CDR3 is built from 16 residues. CDR1 and CDR2 (germline): MNHNS, SASEGT. V shed 1 base and J shed 4 bases, with 17 bases lying between them. This CDR3 reads CASSEGYDGTTYEQYF. The CDR3 DNA reads as TGTGCCAGCAGTGAAGGGTATGACGGGACGACGTACGAGCAGTACTTC.

The CDR3: CASSQDHESSGRAYEQYF. The CDR3 DNA reads as TGCGCCAGCAGCCAAGATCACGAGTCTAGCGGGAGGGCCTACGAGCAGTACTTC. The rearrangement uses TRBV4-3 and TRBJ2-7; 12 nucleotides align to TRBD2. Trimming took 0 bases from V and 2 from J; bases not matched to a gene: 8. The CDR3 covers 18 residues. Germline CDR1 LGHNA, CDR2 YSLEER.

The genes are TRBV4-1 and TRBJ2-4, with D perhaps TRBD2 (5 bases). The V gene lost 6 bases and the J gene lost 8 bases, with 26 bases spanning the gap. The CDR3 is 17 residues long. The germline V gene encodes CDR1 MGHRA and CDR2 YSYEKL. The CDR3: CASSPIRVLLNGDIQYF. The DNA for the CDR3 is TGCGCCAGCAGTCCCATCCGGGTCCTACTTAACGGGGACATTCAGTACTTC.